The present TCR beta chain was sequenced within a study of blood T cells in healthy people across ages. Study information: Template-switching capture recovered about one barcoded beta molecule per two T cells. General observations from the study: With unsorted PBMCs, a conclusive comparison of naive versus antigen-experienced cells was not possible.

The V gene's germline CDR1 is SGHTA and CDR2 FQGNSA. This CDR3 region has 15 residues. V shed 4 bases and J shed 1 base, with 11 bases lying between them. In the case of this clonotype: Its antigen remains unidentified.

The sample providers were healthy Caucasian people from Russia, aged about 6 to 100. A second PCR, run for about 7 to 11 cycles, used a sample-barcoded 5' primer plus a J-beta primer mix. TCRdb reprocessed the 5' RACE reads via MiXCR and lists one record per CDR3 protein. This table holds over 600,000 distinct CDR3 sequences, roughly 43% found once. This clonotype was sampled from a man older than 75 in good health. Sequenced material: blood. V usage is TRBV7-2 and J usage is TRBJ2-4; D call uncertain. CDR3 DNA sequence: TGTGCCAGCAGCTCCATCAACGGGGCCAAAAACATTCAGTACTTC. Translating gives CASSSINGAKNIQYF.